This TCR beta chain was retrieved from a study of blood T cells in healthy people across ages. Trimming removed 0 bases at V and 10 bases at J, with 10 bases between. CDR3 length: 12 residues. Germline V gene data show CDR1 as DFQATT and CDR2 as SNEGSKA (reference sequence). The authors ran a second PCR of about 6 to 11 cycles using a sample-barcoded 5' primer and a J-beta primer mix. Unique molecular identifiers of 12 random nucleotides labeled each cDNA. TCRdb used MiXCR to reprocess the 5' RACE reads, holding one entry per CDR3 protein. The repertoire holds about 800,000 distinct CDR3 sequences, 25% seen once, with 3% to 4% in the top ten. This clonotype was detected only a few times. In addition, the sample was reused for a study of T cells of mothers and their children. That work contributes: Reads obtained per mother exceeded 8.5 million TCR beta CDR3 reads, with several million obtained per child. Overlap in related mother-child pairs always slightly exceeded unrelated pairs, never significantly.

The rearrangement uses TRBV20-1 and TRBJ2-1; D gene uncertain. The sequence came from a boy aged 10-17 years in good health. The sequenced material came from blood. CDR3 residues: CSARDLTHEQFF. CDR3 bases: TGCAGTGCTAGAGATTTGACGCACGAGCAGTTCTTC.